This entry lists 16 T cell receptor beta chains sequenced from one sample in a study of PD-1 blockade in classical Hodgkin lymphoma (dated by TCRdb to the early 2020s). The sample's time point, from its label and the paper: cycle 1 day 1 (C1D1), immediately before nivolumab initiation. All trial patients had relapsed after autologous stem cell transplantation, with cohorts A, B and C differing in prior brentuximab vedotin exposure. The method was the immunoSEQ multiplex PCR assay. In TCRdb, the immuneACCESS table is reduced to in-frame sequences with V and J assigned. These tables do not hold every clone; where another copy was compared, an unresolved V gene accounts for under half, and the others remain unexplained. For this sample there are some 23,000 clones; about two thirds appear just once. 17% of the sample belongs to the ten largest clones. The starting material was peripheral blood mononuclear cells (PBMCs), obtained at baseline. Source of these receptors: a human donor with classical Hodgkin lymphoma.

The rearrangement links TRBV9 to TRBJ2-1; tentative D call: TRBD2 (6 bases). CDR3 size: 13 residues. The germline CDR1 and CDR2 sequences are SGDLS and YYNGEE. V was cut by 3 bases and J by 4 bases, with 8 bases left in between. CDR3 DNA sequence: TGTGCCAGCAGCGCCGGACTATACAATGAGCAGTTCTTC. Its protein product is CASSAGLYNEQFF.

The V call is TRBV7-9, the J call TRBJ1-2; D not resolved. The V gene lost 3 bases and the J gene lost 0 bases, with 14 bases spanning the gap. This CDR3 spans 16 amino acids. Germline CDR1 SEHNR, CDR2 FQNEAQ (reference sequence). The CDR3 loop is CASSFQVQLTNYGYTF. The CDR3 bases are TGTGCCAGCAGCTTCCAGGTCCAGCTCACTAACTATGGCTACACCTTC.

Turning to this clone: In the same sample, other DNA sequences code for this CDR3. CDR3 amino acids: CATSRDRGGSNEKLFF. CDR3 DNA: TGTGCCACCAGCAGAGATCGGGGGGGATCGAATGAAAAACTGTTTTTT. The genes are TRBV15 and TRBJ1-4; the D gene is possibly TRBD1 (5 bases). The CDR3 runs 16 residues. Germline assignment: CDR1 LNHNV and CDR2 YYDKDF (reference sequence). V was clipped by 0 bases and J by 5 bases, with 13 bases between them.

On this clone: This sample also contains other DNA sequences that code for the same CDR3. The V and J genes are TRBV6-5 and TRBJ1-5; D may be TRBD1 (5 bases). In germline, CDR1 is MNHEY, CDR2 SVGAGI. V was clipped by 0 bases and J by 0 bases, with 9 bases between them. The CDR3 runs 16 residues. CDR3 residues: CASSYSGTNSNQPQHF. CDR3 nucleotides: TGTGCCAGCAGTTACTCCGGGACGAATAGCAATCAGCCCCAGCATTTT.

The rearrangement links TRBV7-2 to TRBJ1-2; tentative D call: TRBD1 (5 bases). This CDR3 comprises 14 residues. V gave up 2 bases and J gave up 8 bases, with 15 bases separating them. Germline V gene lookup returns CDR1 SGHTA and CDR2 FQGNSA. CDR3 in amino acids: CASSLIYQGYGYTF. The CDR3 DNA is TGTGCCAGCAGCTTAATTTACCAGGGTTACGGCTACACCTTC.

The genes are TRBV2 and TRBJ2-1, with 7 bases identical to TRBD2. The CDR3 spans 15 residues. CDR1 and CDR2 from the germline V gene are SNHLY and FYNNEI. The J segment lost 9 bases and the V segment lost 1 base, leaving 9 bases of the junction unmatched. In DNA, the CDR3 is TGTGCCAGCAGTGAAGTGGGAGGGAGTAGAGGTGAGCAGTTCTTC. Translating it yields CASSEVGGSRGEQFF.

The chain recombines TRBV7-6 with TRBJ2-1; D ambiguous. Germline CDR1 SGHVS, CDR2 FNYEAQ. With 6 bases removed from V and 8 bases from J, the gap between germline ends came to 11 bases. This CDR3 has 12 amino acids. Written as DNA, the CDR3 is TGTGCCAGCAGTCTTTACGAGGATGAGCAGTTCTTC. This encodes CASSLYEDEQFF.

The V call is TRBV6-6, the J call TRBJ1-5; D is undetermined. CDR1 MNHNY and CDR2 SVGAGI come from the germline V gene (reference sequence). The CDR3 contains 13 residues. The V and J ends lost 8 bases and 3 bases respectively, with 11 bases between them. The CDR3 nucleotides are TGTGCCAGCCTACGGGCGGCCAATCAGCCCCAGCATTTT. Its protein is CASLRAANQPQHF.

The chain is built from TRBV27 and TRBJ2-4; maybe TRBD1 (5 bases). Germline CDR1 MNHEY, CDR2 SMNVEV (reference sequence). CDR3 length equals 14 residues. V shed 4 bases and J shed 6 bases, with 13 bases lying between them. In DNA, the CDR3 is TGTGCCAGCAGTTCCCAGGGCTCGGGAAACATTCAGTACTTC. Translated: CASSSQGSGNIQYF.

V and J are TRBV28 and TRBJ2-1; the D gene is possibly TRBD2 (6 bases). V was cut by 8 bases and J by 4 bases, with 15 bases left in between. CDR1 is MDHEN, CDR2 SYDVKM, per germline. The CDR3 covers 14 residues. The CDR3 region is CASFAAGRYNEQFF. CDR3 nucleotide sequence: TGTGCCAGCTTCGCGGCGGGGAGGTACAATGAGCAGTTCTTC.

V and J are TRBV30 and TRBJ2-7, with D tentatively TRBD1 (6 bases). The length of the CDR3 is 15 residues. Trimming left V 4 bases short and J 0 bases short, with 16 bases between. The germline gives CDR1 GTSNPN, CDR2 SVGIG (reference sequence). CDR3 nucleotide sequence: TGTGCCTGGATGTCGACAGGTAGCCGCTCCTACGAGCAGTACTTC. Its protein product is CAWMSTGSRSYEQYF. Full variable domain (missing parts from reference TRBV30 and TRBJ2-7): SQTIHQWPATLVQPVGSPLSLECTVEGTSNPNLYWYRQAAGRGLQLLFYSVGIGQISSEVPQNLSASRPQDRQFILSSKKLLLSDSGFYLCAWMSTGSRSYEQYFGPGTRLTVT.

The genes are TRBV30 and TRBJ2-4; D not certain. Trimming took off 1 base at V and 5 bases at J, with 9 bases between the two ends. CDR3 length equals 13 residues. CDR1 is GTSNPN and CDR2 is SVGIG in the germline V gene (reference sequence). The CDR3 region is CAWSGGRQNIQYF. In DNA form, the CDR3 reads TGTGCCTGGAGTGGCGGCAGGCAAAACATTCAGTACTTC.

The chain combines TRBV10-1 with TRBJ2-6, with 9 nucleotides matching TRBD1. The CDR3 totals 16 residues. The germline gives CDR1 WNHNN, CDR2 SYGVQD (reference sequence). Unmatched junction bases numbered 4, after V lost 4 bases and J lost 3 bases. DNA of the CDR3: TGCGCCAGCAGTGGCGGGACAGGGATTGGGGCCAACGTCCTGACTTTC. Its translation is CASSGGTGIGANVLTF.

The chain links TRBV5-5 to TRBJ1-2; D not resolved. Germline CDR1 SGHKS, CDR2 YYEKEE (reference sequence). V was cut by 0 bases and J by 0 bases, with 3 bases left in between. This CDR3 has 13 amino acids. The CDR3 region has the DNA TGTGCCAGCAGCTTGGAGCCTAACTATGGCTACACCTTC. It yields the protein CASSLEPNYGYTF.

This chain connects TRBV27 to TRBJ1-1; D gene unclear. Germline V gene sequence: CDR1 MNHEY, CDR2 SMNVEV (reference sequence). The germline V and J ends were trimmed by 2 bases and 1 base, with 5 bases remaining between them. The CDR3 sequence is 13 residues long. The CDR3 DNA is TGTGCCAGCAGTTTACGGAGGAACACTGAAGCTTTCTTT. Translating gives CASSLRRNTEAFF.

V and J are TRBV6-6 and TRBJ1-4; TRBD1 might be the D (5 bases). The CDR3 is made up of 15 amino acids. Germline V gene data show CDR1 as MNHNY and CDR2 as SVGAGI (reference sequence). V lost 6 bases and J lost 0, with 11 bases in between. In DNA, the CDR3 is TGTGCCAGCAGCCTAGACAGCCCAACTAATGAAAAACTGTTTTTT. Protein sequence: CASSLDSPTNEKLFF.